This passage covers 21 T cell receptor beta chains from one sample sequenced in a study of post-analysis software for immune sequencing data. Each TCR beta cDNA library carried unique molecular identifiers. One entry per CDR3 protein results from TCRdb running MiXCR on the PCR reads. The sample records just over 250,000 distinct CDR3 sequences, roughly a third being singletons. Study-level findings and limits: Patients carried a handful of TRBV segments more frequently than controls did, and TRBV5-6, TRBV5-1 and TRBV20-1 were among them.

The antigens for these receptors are not known. What was sequenced was blood. Receptor source: a girl under 18 with multiple sclerosis.

Concerning this clonotype itself: A much more abundant neighbour one base away suggests this may be a read error. V is TRBV20-1 and J is TRBJ1-2; 8 positions match TRBD1. V lost 5 bases to trimming and J lost 4 bases; unmatched junction nucleotides: 9. The CDR3 has 14 amino acids. Germline V lookup: CDR1 DFQATT, CDR2 SNEGSKA (reference sequence). CDR3 bases: TGCAGTGCTGGCCTAGACAGGGGAAGCTATGGCTACACCTTC. It yields the protein CSAGLDRGSYGYTF.

This chain links TRBV6-1 with TRBJ2-1, with D perhaps TRBD2 (5 bases). V lost 2 bases, J lost 1 base, and 9 bases lay in between. The CDR3 sequence is 15 residues long. Germline CDR1 is MNHNS and CDR2 is SASEGT. The CDR3, as DNA: TGTGCCAGCAGTGAACAAGCGGAGTCCTACAATGAGCAGTTCTTC. Amino acid sequence: CASSEQAESYNEQFF.

Regarding this clonotype: A much larger clone lies a single base off, so this may be a read error. This chain links TRBV24-1 with TRBJ2-5, with D perhaps TRBD2 (6 bases). The V end lost 3 bases, the J end lost 5 bases, and 6 bases lay between the germline ends. Germline V lookup: CDR1 KGHDR, CDR2 SFDVKD. CDR3 length: 12 amino acids. The CDR3 sequence: CATSDGGETQYF. CDR3 nucleotide sequence: TGTGCCACCAGTGATGGGGGGGAGACCCAGTACTTC.

V gene TRBV6-4 combines with J gene TRBJ1-2, with 7 bases identical to TRBD1. Germline CDR1 is MRHNA and CDR2 is SNTAGT. The CDR3 is 17 amino acids. Losses at the gene ends were 6 bases for V and 6 bases for J; bases not matched to a gene: 19. The CDR3 nucleotides read TGTGCCAGCAGCCCGACCCCCCGACAGGGATCGTTGGATGGCTACACCTTC. This codes for CASSPTPRQGSLDGYTF.

V and J are TRBV5-6 and TRBJ1-1, with 8 positions matching TRBD1. Germline CDR1 is SGHDT and CDR2 is YYEEEE. V dropped 4 bases and J dropped 7; count of bases not matched to a gene: 6. The CDR3 is 13 amino acids. CDR3 DNA: TGTGCCAGCAGCACAGGGGGTCAGGTTGAAGCTTTCTTT. It codes for CASSTGGQVEAFF.

This clonotype came up many times. The genes are TRBV7-6 and TRBJ2-1; D unresolved. Germline CDR1 SGHVS, CDR2 FNYEAQ. With 4 bases removed from V and 9 bases from J, the gap between germline ends came to 19 bases. This CDR3 has 15 residues. The chain's CDR3 is CASSSPLGARSEQFF. CDR3 DNA sequence: TGTGCCAGCAGCTCCCCTCTAGGCGCCCGCAGTGAGCAGTTCTTC.

This clonotype was found many times. The chain uses TRBV5-1 and TRBJ2-5; 7 bases agree with TRBD1. Germline V gene sequence: CDR1 SGHRS, CDR2 YFSETQ. V shed 3 bases, J shed 0 bases, and the junction held 5 bases outside the gene matches. The CDR3 loop spans 15 amino acids. CDR3 in amino acids: CASSSTGWHQETQYF. DNA of the CDR3: TGCGCCAGCAGCTCGACAGGGTGGCACCAAGAGACCCAGTACTTC.

In this sample, this clonotype turned up many times. The CDR3 protein is CSAQDRPRGTDTQYF. In DNA form, the CDR3 reads TGCAGTGCCCAGGACAGGCCCAGGGGCACAGATACGCAGTATTTT. The rearrangement joins TRBV20-1 to TRBJ2-3; the match to TRBD1 covers 7 bases. This CDR3 comprises 15 residues. Germline CDR1 is DFQATT and CDR2 is SNEGSKA (reference sequence). J was trimmed by 1 base and V by 6 bases; bases with no gene match: 10.

This clonotype was counted at least ten times. The chain uses TRBV7-2 and TRBJ2-1; 11 bases line up with TRBD2. CDR1 and CDR2 from the germline V gene are SGHTA and FQGNSA. With V trimmed by 6 bases and J by 7 bases, 8 bases remained unmatched. This CDR3 contains 15 residues. The CDR3: CASSRTSGSANEQFF. The CDR3, as DNA: TGTGCCAGCAGTCGAACTAGCGGGAGTGCGAATGAGCAGTTCTTC. Full variable domain (remainder filled in from reference TRBV7-2 and TRBJ2-1): GAGVSQSPSNKVTEKGKDVELRCDPISGHTALYWYRQSLGQGLEFLIYFQGNSAPDKSGLPSDRFSAERTGGSVSTLTIQRTQQEDSAVYLCASSRTSGSANEQFFGPGTRLTVL.

In its sample, this clonotype was seen many times. The chain combines TRBV20-1 with TRBJ1-5; D gene ambiguous. The CDR3 runs to 15 residues. Germline CDR1 and CDR2: DFQATT and SNEGSKA (reference sequence). V was trimmed by 5 bases and J by 0 bases, leaving 14 bases between them. In DNA form, the CDR3 reads TGCAGTGCTTGGTCTAAGGGCCATAGCAATCAGCCCCAGCATTTT. It translates to CSAWSKGHSNQPQHF.

The rearrangement joins TRBV28 to TRBJ2-3, with D possibly being TRBD1 (6 bases). In germline, CDR1 is MDHEN, CDR2 SYDVKM. Trimming left V 6 bases short and J 10 bases short, with 11 bases between. The CDR3 has 11 amino acids. This CDR3 is CASSRGHPQYF. The CDR3 DNA reads TGTGCCAGCAGCAGGGGCCATCCGCAGTATTTT.

Many counts were recorded for this clonotype. The chain links TRBV5-1 to TRBJ2-5, with D perhaps TRBD1 (6 bases). The germline gives CDR1 SGHRS, CDR2 YFSETQ. V was pared by 3 bases and J by 4 bases, with 19 bases between. The CDR3 extends over 16 amino acids. The CDR3 coding sequence is TGCGCCAGCAGCTCCGGGGACACTCTTAGAGCAGAGACCCAGTACTTC. Translation gives CASSSGDTLRAETQYF.

The gene calls are TRBV9 and TRBJ2-1, with D perhaps TRBD1 (6 bases). V dropped 0 bases and J dropped 9 bases, with 10 bases sitting between them. The CDR3 covers 13 residues. CDR1 and CDR2 (germline): SGDLS, YYNGEE. CDR3 sequence (DNA): TGTGCCAGCAGCGTAGCGGACAGTATTGAGCAGTTCTTC. Translated: CASSVADSIEQFF.

The chain recombines TRBV6-5 with TRBJ2-3; 8 bases agree with TRBD1. Germline V lookup: CDR1 MNHEY, CDR2 SVGAGI. The CDR3 sequence is 14 residues long. V trimming: 8 bases; J trimming: 0 bases; junction bases outside the gene matches: 4. The CDR3 reads CASRQGYSTDTQYF. Written as DNA, the CDR3 is TGTGCCAGCCGACAGGGGTATAGCACAGATACGCAGTATTTT.

This clonotype was seen repeatedly, ten times or more. V and J are TRBV29-1 and TRBJ2-1; 14 bases fit TRBD2. Germline V lookup: CDR1 SQVTM, CDR2 ANQGSEA. V lost 6 bases, J lost 0 bases, and 4 bases stayed unmatched. CDR3 length equals 16 residues. In DNA, the CDR3 is TGCAGCGTCCGGACTAGCGGGGGGAGCTCCTACAATGAGCAGTTCTTC. It specifies CSVRTSGGSSYNEQFF.

V is TRBV4-1 and J is TRBJ2-3; weak D call: TRBD1 (5 bases). This CDR3 has 14 residues. V was cut by 0 bases and J by 6 bases, with 10 bases left in between. Per germline, CDR1 MGHRA and CDR2 YSYEKL. The CDR3 here is CASSQEDSPDTQYF. CDR3 in DNA: TGCGCCAGCAGCCAAGAAGACAGTCCTGATACGCAGTATTTT.

As concerns this clonotype: One end of the junction is discordant with germline, which a read error may explain. The CDR3 is CASQGGGRNAEAFF. In DNA form, the CDR3 reads TGCGCCAGCCAGGGTGGGGGCCGGAACGCTGAAGCTTTCTTT. The chain joins TRBV5-1 to TRBJ1-1, with D possibly TRBD1 on 6 matching bases. Looked up from germline, CDR1 is SGHRS and CDR2 is YFSETQ. CDR3 length equals 14 residues.

V usage is TRBV29-1 and J usage is TRBJ1-2; TRBD1 matches 12 bases. Trimming cost V 7 bases and J 2 bases; bases outside gene matches: 8. Germline assignment: CDR1 SQVTM and CDR2 ANQGSEA. The CDR3 sequence is 15 residues long. CDR3 region: CSAPGQGASNYGYTF. CDR3 nucleotide sequence: TGCAGCGCCCCGGGACAGGGGGCTTCCAACTATGGCTACACCTTC.

A remark on this clonotype: At one of its ends the junction is not consistent with the germline gene, which may arise from a read error. J is TRBJ2-3 and V is TRBV20-1; TRBD2 aligns across 8 bases. Germline V CDR1 and CDR2: DFQATT, SNEGSKA (reference sequence). This CDR3 comprises 14 residues. In DNA, the CDR3 is TGCAGAGCTAGAGCGGCTAGCGGGTCAGATACACAGTATTTT. Translation gives CRARAASGSDTQYF.

Points on this clonotype: This may be a read error: a much more frequent sequence differs by one nucleotide. V usage is TRBV3-1 and J usage is TRBJ2-4; D is possibly TRBD2 (6 bases). The CDR3 has 15 amino acids. The V gene's germline CDR1 is LGHDT and CDR2 YNNKEL (reference sequence). Trimming pared 4 bases from V and 13 bases from J, leaving 23 bases between. CDR3 protein: CASSLRARGYNEQYF. The CDR3 nucleotides read TGTGCCAGCAGCCTCAGGGCGCGGGGCTACAATGAGCAGTACTTC.

In this sample, this clonotype turned up a few times. V is TRBV7-2 and J is TRBJ2-5; D ambiguous. The CDR3 runs 15 residues. Germline V gives CDR1 SGHTA, CDR2 FQGNSA. V lost 5 bases to trimming and J lost 5 bases, with 18 bases between them. The DNA for the CDR3 is TGTGCCAGCAGCCCGGACCTAGGACGGTGGGAGACCCAGTACTTC. It encodes CASSPDLGRWETQYF. Full variable domain (outside the CDR3, taken from reference TRBV7-2 and TRBJ2-5): GAGVSQSPSNKVTEKGKDVELRCDPISGHTALYWYRQSLGQGLEFLIYFQGNSAPDKSGLPSDRFSAERTGGSVSTLTIQRTQQEDSAVYLCASSPDLGRWETQYFGPGTRLLVL.